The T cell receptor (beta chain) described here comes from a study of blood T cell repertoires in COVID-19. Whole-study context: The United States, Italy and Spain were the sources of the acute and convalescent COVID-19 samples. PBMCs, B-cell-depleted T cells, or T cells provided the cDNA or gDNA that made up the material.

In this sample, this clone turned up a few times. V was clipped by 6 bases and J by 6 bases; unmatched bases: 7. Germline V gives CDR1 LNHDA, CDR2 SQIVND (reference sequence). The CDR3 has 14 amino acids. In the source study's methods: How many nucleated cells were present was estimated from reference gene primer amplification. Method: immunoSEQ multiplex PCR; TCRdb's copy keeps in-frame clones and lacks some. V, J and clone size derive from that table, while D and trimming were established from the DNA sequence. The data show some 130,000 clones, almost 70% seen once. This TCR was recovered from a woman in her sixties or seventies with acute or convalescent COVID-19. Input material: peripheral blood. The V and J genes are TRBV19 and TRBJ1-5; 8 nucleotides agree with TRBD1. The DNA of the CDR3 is TGTGCCAGTAGCTTAACAGGGGGTTCTCAGCCCCAGCATTTT. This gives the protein CASSLTGGSQPQHF.